The following is a T cell receptor beta chain sequence with its context. Just one base apart from a much larger clone, this may be a read error. The entry originates in a study of CD8+CD57+ T cells in acquired aplastic anemia. The use of genomic DNA as template underpinned the TCR beta VDJ and CDR3 profiling. TCRdb passed the reads through MiXCR, listing each CDR3 protein once. In the table there are about 160,000 distinct CDR3 sequences, 40% to 55% of which are singletons. The V gene end was trimmed by 5 bases and the J gene end by 5 bases; junction bases not matched to a gene: 4. CDR3 length equals 13 residues. Per the germline V gene, CDR1 is MDHEN and CDR2 is SYDVKM. Patients sequenced had flow cytometry evidence of CD8+CD57+ cell expansion.

The chain links TRBV28 to TRBJ2-5; 8 bases are a match to TRBD1. This clonotype originated in a human donor with aplastic anemia. Material: sorted CD4+, CD8+, or CD8+CD57+ T cells (not recorded which) from PBMCs. CDR3 sequence reads: CASSPQGAETQYF. Here the CDR3 DNA reads TGTGCCAGCAGTCCGCAGGGGGCGGAGACCCAGTACTTC.